The entry below gives a single TCR beta chain sequence along with its context. Its specificity is not known. The sample originates from a study of T-cell memory formation after mild COVID-19. On the study more broadly: Across donors, TCR clusters were largely donor specific. Findings of the study overall: Contracting clones localized mainly to CM and EM when CD4+ and mainly to EMRA when CD8+.

5'RACE primed at constant segments yielded TCR alpha and TCR beta cDNA libraries bearing sample barcodes and UMIs. TCRdb processed the 5' RACE reads anew with MiXCR; each CDR3 protein has one entry. The sample has roughly 600,000 distinct CDR3 sequences, approximately 19% seen once; the top ten hold 9.5% to 15%. The CDR3 contains 12 residues. Between the trimmed V and J ends, which lost 7 bases and 6 bases, there was a span of 14 bases. CDR1 SQVTM and CDR2 ANQGSEA come from the germline V gene. The rearrangement links TRBV29-1 to TRBJ2-3; D may match TRBD1 or TRBD2 (6 bases each). The receptor's source is an adult woman who had mild COVID-19 (a few samples of this study predate the infection). Cell type and time point are not known. The sequenced sample consisted of PBMCs or a T cell subset sorted from them (not recorded which). CDR3 residues: CSGGGNVDTQYF. As DNA, the CDR3 is TGCAGCGGAGGGGGGAACGTGGATACGCAGTATTTT.